These 2 T cell receptor beta chains came from one sample sequenced in a study of T cell responses to AZD1222 COVID-19 vaccine. Here immunoSEQ multiplex PCR was the method, and the copy in TCRdb shows in-frame clones only, minus some. The data contain 70,000 to 80,000 clones, roughly 80% of them singletons. Sequencing used peripheral blood, obtained 28 days after the second AZD1222 dose. These receptors all come from an adult who received the AZD1222 COVID-19 vaccine.

This clone was detected once. The chain recombines TRBV19 with TRBJ2-5; D call uncertain. CDR3 size: 13 residues. V was shortened by 5 bases and J by 0 bases, with 7 bases between the two germline ends. Germline CDR1 LNHDA, CDR2 SQIVND (reference sequence). The CDR3 DNA follows: TGTGCCAGTAGTTACCGTCACCAAGAGACCCAGTACTTC. It specifies CASSYRHQETQYF.

The sample holds one count of this clone. This chain links TRBV10-3 with TRBJ2-7, with 7 bases fitting TRBD1. The CDR3 length is 15 residues. Germline V gene lookup returns CDR1 ENHRY and CDR2 SYGVKD. V shed 3 bases and J 4 bases; nucleotides not matched to a gene: 9. CDR3 loop: CAISEPGDSSYEQYF. CDR3 DNA: TGTGCCATCAGTGAACCAGGGGACAGTAGTTACGAGCAGTACTTC.